Following are 29 T cell receptor beta chains from one sample sequenced in a study of CD8+CD57+ T cells in acquired aplastic anemia (dated by TCRdb to 2017 to 2018). These reads were obtained on an Illumina HiSeq 2000. Genomic DNA served as template for TCR beta VDJ combination and CDR3 sequence profiling. The public reads were run again by TCRdb, first through fastp at Q25 and then through MiXCR, and only productive beta chains were kept. Every distinct CDR3 protein forms one entry, paired with its most common genes and DNA. This sample holds about 270,000 distinct CDR3 sequences; around 60% were observed only once. Of the sample, under 8.5% falls within the top ten clones. Sequences were obtained from sorted CD4+, CD8+, or CD8+CD57+ T cells (not recorded which) from PBMCs. These receptors originate from a human donor with severe aplastic anemia or a healthy control (not recorded which).

The genes are TRBV24-1 and TRBJ2-7; 11 bases align to TRBD2. The CDR3 is 17 residues long. Germline V gives CDR1 KGHDR, CDR2 SFDVKD. V lost 1 base, J lost 3 bases, and 7 bases stayed unmatched. CDR3 sequence: CATSDLGPGTSGYEQYF. In DNA, the CDR3 is TGTGCCACCAGTGATTTAGGCCCCGGGACTAGCGGCTACGAGCAGTACTTC.

This clonotype was counted at least ten times. CDR3 DNA: TGTGCCAGCAGCCTCGCCCGCCTCAGATCCGTGGATACGCAGTATTTT. Translated, it gives CASSLARLRSVDTQYF. The chain combines TRBV13 with TRBJ2-3; D not resolved. CDR3 size: 16 residues. In germline, CDR1 is PRHDT, CDR2 FYEKMQ (reference sequence). Trimming removed 5 bases at V and 6 bases at J, with 21 bases between.

This chain connects TRBV15 to TRBJ2-3; D gene uncertain. The CDR3 extends over 13 amino acids. Germline CDR1 reads LNHNV; CDR2 reads YYDKDF (reference sequence). Here the CDR3 DNA reads TGTGCTAGAGTCCAGTGGGGCACAGATACGCAGTATTTT. Protein: CARVQWGTDTQYF.

This chain links TRBV20-1 with TRBJ2-5; the match to TRBD2 covers 10 bases. CDR1 is DFQATT, CDR2 SNEGSKA, per germline (reference sequence). V lost 2 bases to trimming and J lost 5 bases; unmatched junction nucleotides: 2. The CDR3 runs 13 residues. The CDR3 reads CSARLLAGETQYF. The CDR3 DNA is TGCAGTGCTAGATTACTAGCGGGGGAGACCCAGTACTTC.

The chain links TRBV2 to TRBJ2-7, with 7 nucleotides matching TRBD1. CDR1 SNHLY and CDR2 FYNNEI come from the germline V gene. Losses at the gene ends were 5 bases for V and 2 bases for J; bases not matched to a gene: 6. The CDR3 extends over 14 amino acids. The CDR3 coding sequence is TGTGCCAGCAGTAGGGGACAGCCTCCCTACGAGCAGTACTTC. This sequence encodes CASSRGQPPYEQYF.

Turning to this clonotype: A junction boundary mismatches the germline segment, possibly from a read error. The J gene is TRBJ2-5, the V gene TRBV12-3 or TRBV12-4, with unresolved D. This CDR3 comprises 14 residues. The CDR3 sequence: CAGSPTGPWETQYF. DNA of the CDR3: TGTGCCGGCAGCCCCACTGGACCGTGGGAGACCCAGTACTTC.

This clonotype was counted many times. The rearrangement joins TRBV14 to TRBJ2-3; no definite D call. Germline V gene sequence: CDR1 SGHDN, CDR2 FVKESK. V dropped 1 base and J dropped 4 bases, with 0 bases sitting between them. There are 11 residues in the CDR3. The DNA of the CDR3 is TGTGCCAGCAGCCAAGCAGATACGCAGTATTTT. Its protein product is CASSQADTQYF.

This clonotype appeared many times. The chain carries TRBV7-9 and TRBJ2-5, with TRBD2 matching 10 bases. This CDR3 is built from 14 residues. From germline, CDR1 is SEHNR and CDR2 FQNEAQ (reference sequence). The trim removed 3 bases at V and 5 bases at J, leaving 3 bases unmatched. The CDR3 region is CASSLLAGEETQYF. DNA for the CDR3: TGTGCCAGCAGCTTGCTAGCGGGGGAGGAGACCCAGTACTTC.

This clonotype was observed at least ten times. V and J are TRBV20-1 and TRBJ2-4; TRBD2 agrees at 16 bases. The CDR3 covers 18 residues. V was pared by 6 bases and J by 2 bases, with 10 bases of the junction left unmatched. Germline values: CDR1 DFQATT, CDR2 SNEGSKA (reference sequence). The CDR3 sequence is CSAPKGLAGGRTKNIQYF. CDR3 bases: TGCAGTGCGCCAAAGGGACTAGCGGGGGGGCGGACCAAAAACATTCAGTACTTC.

This clonotype occurred many times. V usage is TRBV7-2 and J usage is TRBJ1-4; no clear D gene. Trimming left V 5 bases short and J 3 bases short, with 10 bases between. This CDR3 comprises 14 residues. Germline V gene lookup returns CDR1 SGHTA and CDR2 FQGNSA. CDR3 DNA: TGTGCCAGCAGCGCCTCGGGAGCTAATGAAAAACTGTTTTTT. Its protein product is CASSASGANEKLFF.

This clonotype was recorded a few times. V and J are TRBV2 and TRBJ1-6; D gene ambiguous. In germline, CDR1 is SNHLY, CDR2 FYNNEI. This CDR3 spans 13 amino acids. The V end lost 6 bases, the J end lost 7 bases, and 10 bases lay between the germline ends. In nucleotides, the CDR3 is TGTGCCAGCAGCTATACGTTAAATTCACCCCTCCACTTT. Its translation is CASSYTLNSPLHF.

This clonotype was counted between two and nine times. One base away lies a much larger clone, so this may be a sequencing read error. The rearrangement links TRBV10-3 to TRBJ1-1, with 7 bases that match TRBD1. Per the germline V gene, CDR1 is ENHRY and CDR2 is SYGVKD. With 6 bases clipped from V and 1 base from J, the junction kept 5 bases outside the gene matches. There are 14 residues in the CDR3. In DNA form, the CDR3 reads TGTGCCATCAGCCCGGGACAGACGAACACTGAAGCTTTCTTT. It is translated as CAISPGQTNTEAFF.

Ten or more counts support this clonotype. This chain links TRBV20-1 with TRBJ1-1, with D perhaps TRBD1 (5 bases). V lost 0 bases, J lost 12 bases, and 23 bases lay in between. The CDR3 is 15 amino acids. Germline CDR1 reads DFQATT; CDR2 reads SNEGSKA (reference sequence). CDR3 loop: CSARDRIVGLAASFF. The CDR3 bases are TGCAGTGCTAGAGATAGAATTGTGGGACTAGCGGCCTCTTTCTTT.

The rearrangement uses TRBV19 and TRBJ2-6; TRBD1 is a possible D gene (8 bases). The germline CDR1 and CDR2 sequences are LNHDA and SQIVND (reference sequence). Trimming took 7 bases from V and 2 from J, leaving 12 bases between them. CDR3 length equals 15 residues. Written as DNA, the CDR3 is TGTGCCAGTAACAGGGGGGGACCTGGGGCCAACGTCCTGACTTTC. Amino acids: CASNRGGPGANVLTF.

A few counts support this clonotype. The gene calls are TRBV7-8 and TRBJ2-3, with 11 bases aligning to TRBD2. V trimming: 7 bases; J trimming: 6 bases; junction bases outside the gene matches: 9. CDR3 length: 15 amino acids. CDR1 and CDR2 (germline): SGHVS, FQNEAQ. CDR3 residues: CASIPGLAVGDTQYF. CDR3 bases: TGTGCCAGCATCCCGGGACTAGCGGTGGGGGATACGCAGTATTTT.

The chain has TRBV20-1 and TRBJ1-3; 8 nucleotides agree with TRBD1. With V trimmed by 5 bases and J by 7 bases, 22 bases remained unmatched. The CDR3 has 18 residues. The germline CDR1 and CDR2 sequences are DFQATT and SNEGSKA (reference sequence). The CDR3 sequence is CSALRPQGQAVTVNTIYF. CDR3 coding DNA: TGCAGTGCTCTTAGGCCCCAGGGACAGGCTGTCACCGTGAACACCATATATTTT.

The V gene is TRBV7-9, the J gene TRBJ1-2; 11 bases map to TRBD1. V dropped 4 bases and J dropped 6; count of bases not matched to a gene: 4. Germline V gives CDR1 SEHNR, CDR2 FQNEAQ (reference sequence). The CDR3 runs 14 residues. CDR3 in amino acids: CASSSGQGAHGYTF. The CDR3 DNA follows: TGTGCCAGCAGCTCCGGACAGGGGGCGCATGGCTACACCTTC.

The chain uses TRBV19 and TRBJ1-3; TRBD1 matches 7 bases. V shed 4 bases, J shed 0 bases, and the junction held 6 bases outside the gene matches. The CDR3 runs to 16 residues. From germline, CDR1 is LNHDA and CDR2 SQIVND (reference sequence). The CDR3 DNA follows: TGTGCCAGTAGTAAAGGGGGGACAGACTCTGGAAACACCATATATTTT. Its translation is CASSKGGTDSGNTIYF. Full variable domain (rest looked up from reference TRBV19 and TRBJ1-3): DGGITQSPKYLFRKEGQNVTLSCEQNLNHDAMYWYRQDPGQGLRLIYYSQIVNDFQKGDIAEGYSVSREKKESFPLTVTSAQKNPTAFYLCASSKGGTDSGNTIYFGEGSWLTVV.

This clonotype was seen a handful of times. V gene TRBV29-1 combines with J gene TRBJ1-5; TRBD1 agrees at 9 bases. The CDR3 covers 14 residues. Germline CDR1 and CDR2: SQVTM and ANQGSEA. With 4 bases clipped from V and 2 bases from J, the junction kept 3 bases outside the gene matches. The CDR3 region has the DNA TGCAGCGTTGCGGACAGGGGTGGCAATCAGCCCCAGCATTTT. Translating gives CSVADRGGNQPQHF.

The chain uses TRBV20-1 and TRBJ1-6; D is unresolved. V was clipped by 0 bases and J by 0 bases, with 9 bases between them. Germline V gene sequence: CDR1 DFQATT, CDR2 SNEGSKA (reference sequence). CDR3 size: 16 residues. The CDR3 sequence: CSARDPASSYNSPLHF. CDR3 DNA: TGCAGTGCTAGAGATCCTGCAAGCTCCTATAATTCACCCCTCCACTTT.

This clonotype was seen ten or more times. V and J are TRBV6-5 and TRBJ1-1; tentatively, D is TRBD1 (6 bases). Germline loops: CDR1 MNHEY, CDR2 SVGAGI. Trimming left V 4 bases short and J 4 bases short, with 13 bases between. The CDR3 is 14 residues long. CDR3 bases: TGTGCCAGCAGTTCAGGGGCGGGGGGCACTGAAGCTTTCTTT. The encoded protein is CASSSGAGGTEAFF.

The V call is TRBV20-1, the J call TRBJ1-2, with D possibly TRBD1 on 6 matching bases. V was pared by 4 bases and J by 4 bases, with 19 bases between. The CDR3 runs to 15 residues. Germline V gene lookup returns CDR1 DFQATT and CDR2 SNEGSKA (reference sequence). CDR3 bases: TGCAGTGCTACCGTGGGGGGGCCCTCGGGCTATGGCTACACCTTC. It specifies CSATVGGPSGYGYTF.

V gene TRBV2 combines with J gene TRBJ2-1; either TRBD1 or TRBD2 may supply D (5 bases each). This CDR3 is 19 amino acids long. Trimming cost V 3 bases and J 1 base, with 22 bases left between them. The germline CDR1 and CDR2 sequences are SNHLY and FYNNEI. This CDR3 reads CASSDDRDGGRSSYNEQFF. In DNA, the CDR3 is TGTGCCAGCAGTGATGACCGGGACGGCGGACGAAGTTCCTACAATGAGCAGTTCTTC.

This clonotype showed up just once. This chain joins TRBV29-1 and TRBJ1-2; D not resolved. The V gene's germline CDR1 is SQVTM and CDR2 ANQGSEA. Trimming shortened V by 6 bases and J by 7 bases, and 18 bases separated the two germline ends. The CDR3 has 13 residues. The CDR3 spells CSVVGGLPSGYTF. In DNA form, the CDR3 reads TGCAGCGTGGTCGGAGGACTTCCCAGTGGCTACACCTTC.

The CDR3 DNA reads as TGTGCCAGCACACCTCCGACGGCCTACGCCTACGAGCAGTACTTC. It translates to CASTPPTAYAYEQYF. V gene TRBV2 combines with J gene TRBJ2-7; D gene ambiguous. CDR1 SNHLY and CDR2 FYNNEI come from the germline V gene. Trimming took 7 bases from V and 2 from J, leaving 18 bases between them. The CDR3 length is 15 residues.

The sample holds a few counts of this clonotype. V gene TRBV24-1 combines with J gene TRBJ1-2, with 9 bases lining up with TRBD1. Germline values: CDR1 KGHDR, CDR2 SFDVKD. The CDR3 sequence is 15 residues long. V was clipped by 3 bases and J by 3 bases; unmatched bases: 4. The CDR3 region has the DNA TGTGCCACCAGTGATCCGACAGGGGGATACTATGGCTACACCTTC. Translating it yields CATSDPTGGYYGYTF.

The rearrangement joins TRBV25-1 to TRBJ2-7; 8 bases match TRBD1. CDR3 length equals 14 residues. The J segment lost 4 bases and the V segment lost 7 bases, leaving 9 bases of the junction unmatched. CDR1 is MGHDK and CDR2 is SYGVNS in the germline V gene. CDR3 residues: CASNQETGAYEQYF. In DNA form, the CDR3 reads TGTGCCAGCAACCAGGAGACAGGGGCTTACGAGCAGTACTTC.

The rearrangement uses TRBV15 and TRBJ2-5; D possibly corresponds to TRBD1 (5 bases). V was clipped by 5 bases and J by 2 bases, with 12 bases between them. Germline loops: CDR1 LNHNV, CDR2 YYDKDF (reference sequence). The CDR3 is made up of 14 amino acids. CDR3 DNA sequence: TGTGCCACCAGCCCTGGACAAAGTCAAGAGACCCAGTACTTC. Its translation is CATSPGQSQETQYF. The whole variable domain, remainder taken from reference TRBV15 and TRBJ2-5, is DAMVIQNPRYQVTQFGKPVTLSCSQTLNHNVMYWYQQKSSQAPKLLFHYYDKDFNNEADTPDNFQSRRPNTSFCFLDIRSPGLGDTAMYLCATSPGQSQETQYFGPGTRLLVL.

This chain uses TRBV20-1 with TRBJ2-2; TRBD2 might be the D (6 bases). This CDR3 has 13 residues. CDR1 DFQATT and CDR2 SNEGSKA come from the germline V gene (reference sequence). Deletions cut 3 bases from V and 5 bases from J, with 10 bases between. This CDR3 is CSASASGTGELFF. CDR3 nucleotide sequence: TGCAGTGCTAGCGCGAGCGGGACCGGGGAGCTGTTTTTT.